One sample yielded the 8 T cell receptor beta chains listed below, sequenced in a study of shared clonotypes between healthy human individuals. Assay used: immunoSEQ multiplex PCR; TCRdb lists only in-frame clones, some missing. This table holds a few million clones, around nine tenths found once. The sample taken for sequencing was naive CD4+ T cells sorted from blood. Subset here: CD45RA+ positively selected. The receptors here all came from a man in his late teens or twenties in good health.

The chain uses TRBV7-2 and TRBJ1-2; D remains ambiguous. The germline V and J ends were trimmed by 0 bases and 5 bases, with 10 bases remaining between them. The CDR3 has 14 amino acids. The germline V gene has CDR1 SGHTA and CDR2 FQGNSA. The CDR3 bases are TGTGCCAGCAGCTTAGCGCAAGCCATTTATGGCTACACCTTC. Residues: CASSLAQAIYGYTF.

Note on this clone: Distinct nucleotide sequences in the sample also encode this CDR3. This chain links TRBV30 with TRBJ2-1, with TRBD2 as a possible D gene (5 bases). This CDR3 region has 15 residues. Trimming removed 0 bases from V and 4 bases from J, with 13 bases in between. The germline CDR1 and CDR2 sequences are GTSNPN and SVGIG (reference sequence). The CDR3 nucleotides are TGTGCCTGGAGTGTACGGGCGGGTGGGTACAATGAGCAGTTCTTC. It yields the protein CAWSVRAGGYNEQFF. The variable domain in full, with the rest retrieved from reference TRBV30 and TRBJ2-1, is SQTIHQWPATLVQPVGSPLSLECTVEGTSNPNLYWYRQAAGRGLQLLFYSVGIGQISSEVPQNLSASRPQDRQFILSSKKLLLSDSGFYLCAWSVRAGGYNEQFFGPGTRLTVL.

This clone was seen just once. V and J are TRBV6-1 and TRBJ1-2; D unresolved. CDR1 is MNHNS, CDR2 SASEGT, per germline. The CDR3 covers 16 residues. Trimming left V 3 bases short and J 4 bases short, with 18 bases between. This CDR3 reads CASSDEAPTGSYGYTF. The DNA of the CDR3 is TGTGCCAGCAGTGACGAAGCCCCGACTGGGAGCTATGGCTACACCTTC.

The chain is built from TRBV6-5 and TRBJ2-7; D uncertain. V was pared by 4 bases and J by 3 bases, with 10 bases between. Germline loops: CDR1 MNHEY, CDR2 SVGAGI. The CDR3 has 13 residues. The CDR3 is CASSSCPYYEQYF. The CDR3 bases are TGTGCCAGCAGTTCCTGTCCTTACTACGAGCAGTACTTC.

The chain links TRBV11-2 to TRBJ2-1, with no clear D. The CDR3 extends over 12 amino acids. The germline V and J ends were trimmed by 6 bases and 7 bases, with 10 bases remaining between them. Germline values: CDR1 SGHAT, CDR2 FQNNGV. The CDR3 is CASSIGVNEQFF. The CDR3 region has the DNA TGTGCCAGCAGTATTGGGGTTAATGAGCAGTTCTTC.

This rearrangement joins TRBV4-1 to TRBJ2-6; D is unresolved. Germline V lookup: CDR1 MGHRA, CDR2 YSYEKL. V was shortened by 4 bases and J by 4 bases, with 17 bases between the two germline ends. This CDR3 is 17 amino acids long. Written as DNA, the CDR3 is TGCGCCAGCAGCCCGGGCCTTATGGCGTCGGGGGCCAACGTCCTGACTTTC. Its translation: CASSPGLMASGANVLTF.

The V call is TRBV7-9, the J call TRBJ2-2, with D possibly TRBD1 on 6 matching bases. There are 17 residues in the CDR3. The V and J ends lost 2 bases and 5 bases respectively, with 18 bases between them. Germline values: CDR1 SEHNR, CDR2 FQNEAQ (reference sequence). In nucleotides, the CDR3 is TGTGCCAGCAGCTTATTAGGAGTGAGGGACACTACCGGGGAGCTGTTTTTT. This sequence encodes CASSLLGVRDTTGELFF.

The chain uses TRBV5-4 and TRBJ2-7; 10 nucleotides match TRBD1. CDR1 and CDR2 (germline): SGHNT, YYREEE (reference sequence). The CDR3 is 14 residues long. Trimming took 5 bases from V and 6 from J; bases not matched to a gene: 8. CDR3: CASRRDRGFIEQYF. The DNA of the CDR3 is TGTGCCAGCAGGAGGGACAGGGGTTTTATCGAGCAGTACTTC.